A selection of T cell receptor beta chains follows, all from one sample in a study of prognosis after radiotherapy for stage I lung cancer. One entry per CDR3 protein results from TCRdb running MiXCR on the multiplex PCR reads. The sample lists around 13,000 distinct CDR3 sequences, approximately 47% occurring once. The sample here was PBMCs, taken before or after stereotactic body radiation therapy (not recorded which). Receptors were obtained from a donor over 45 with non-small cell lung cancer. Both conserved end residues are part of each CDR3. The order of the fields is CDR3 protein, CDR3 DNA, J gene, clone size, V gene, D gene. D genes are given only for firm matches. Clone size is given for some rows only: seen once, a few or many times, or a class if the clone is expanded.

cdr3_aa: CASSLGRGKEYF
cdr3_nt: TGTGCCAGCAGCTTGGGAAGGGGGAAGGAGTACTTC
j_call: TRBJ2-7
clone_size: medium-sized
v_call: TRBV7-9
d_call: NA

cdr3_aa: CASSIREGLLETQYF
cdr3_nt: TGTGCCAGTAGTATCCGGGAGGGCCTCTTGGAGACCCAGTACTTC
j_call: TRBJ2-5
clone_size: many
v_call: TRBV19
d_call: TRBD2

cdr3_aa: CASSSRTSGLTSAGELFF
cdr3_nt: TGTGCCAGCAGTTCCCGGACTAGTGGCCTAACGAGTGCCGGGGAGCTGTTTTTT
j_call: TRBJ2-2
clone_size: NA
v_call: TRBV6-5
d_call: TRBD2

cdr3_aa: CASSLGGGRASTDTQYF
cdr3_nt: TGCGCCAGCAGTCTCGGTGGCGGGAGGGCCAGCACAGATACGCAGTATTTT
j_call: TRBJ2-3
clone_size: many
v_call: TRBV4-1
d_call: TRBD2

cdr3_aa: CAWSVGTNNEKLFF
cdr3_nt: TGTGCCTGGAGTGTAGGTACAAATAATGAAAAACTGTTTTTT
j_call: TRBJ1-4
clone_size: many
v_call: TRBV30
d_call: NA

cdr3_aa: CASSQAPSGSFDEQYF
cdr3_nt: TGCGCCAGCAGCCAAGCCCCTAGCGGGAGCTTCGACGAGCAGTACTTC
j_call: TRBJ2-7
clone_size: medium-sized
v_call: TRBV4-3
d_call: TRBD2

cdr3_aa: CASSLRWPNEKLFF
cdr3_nt: TGTGCCAGCAGTTTGAGGTGGCCTAATGAAAAACTGTTTTTT
j_call: TRBJ1-4
clone_size: NA
v_call: TRBV28
d_call: NA

cdr3_aa: CASTKGGSGYEQYF
cdr3_nt: TGTGCCAGCACCAAAGGGGGGAGTGGATACGAGCAGTACTTC
j_call: TRBJ2-7
clone_size: medium-sized
v_call: TRBV2
d_call: NA

cdr3_aa: CASSSGQGLSYNEPFF
cdr3_nt: TGCGCCAGCAGCTCGGGACAGGGTCTATCCTACAATGAGCCGTTCTTC
j_call: TRBJ2-1
clone_size: NA
v_call: TRBV5-1
d_call: TRBD1

cdr3_aa: CASRSGAYEQYF
cdr3_nt: TGTGCCAGCAGATCGGGGGCCTACGAGCAGTACTTC
j_call: TRBJ2-7
clone_size: many
v_call: TRBV6-1
d_call: NA

cdr3_aa: CASSPQGTGDEQYF
cdr3_nt: TGTGCCAGCTCACCACAGGGAACGGGCGACGAGCAGTACTTC
j_call: TRBJ2-7
clone_size: many
v_call: TRBV18
d_call: NA

cdr3_aa: CASSLEGQGFYEQYF
cdr3_nt: TGCGCCAGCAGCTTGGAGGGACAGGGTTTCTACGAGCAGTACTTC
j_call: TRBJ2-7
clone_size: few
v_call: TRBV5-1
d_call: TRBD1

cdr3_aa: CSASYRTQETQYF
cdr3_nt: TGCAGTGCTAGTTACCGAACTCAAGAGACCCAGTACTTC
j_call: TRBJ2-5
clone_size: medium-sized
v_call: TRBV20-1
d_call: NA

cdr3_aa: CATRKTASGNYEQYF
cdr3_nt: TGTGCCACCAGAAAGACCGCGAGCGGGAACTACGAGCAGTACTTC
j_call: TRBJ2-7
clone_size: medium-sized
v_call: TRBV15
d_call: TRBD2

cdr3_aa: CASRQGGGTGTQYF
cdr3_nt: TGTGCCAGCAGACAAGGGGGCGGTACCGGTACGCAGTATTTT
j_call: TRBJ2-3
clone_size: NA
v_call: TRBV9
d_call: TRBD1

cdr3_aa: CASSPTGGIEQFF
cdr3_nt: TGTGCCAGCAGTCCTACGGGGGGGATTGAGCAGTTCTTC
j_call: TRBJ2-1
clone_size: many
v_call: TRBV12-3/TRBV12-4
d_call: TRBD2

cdr3_aa: CASRNSGTLYEQYF
cdr3_nt: TGTGCCAGCAGGAACAGCGGGACCCTCTACGAGCAGTACTTC
j_call: TRBJ2-7
clone_size: many
v_call: TRBV6-1
d_call: TRBD2

cdr3_aa: CASSYRWNAGELFF
cdr3_nt: TGTGCCAGTAGCTACAGGTGGAACGCCGGGGAGCTGTTTTTT
j_call: TRBJ2-2
clone_size: once
v_call: TRBV7-2
d_call: NA

cdr3_aa: CASSPGHEQETQYF
cdr3_nt: TGTGCCAGCTCACCTGGACACGAGCAAGAGACCCAGTACTTC
j_call: TRBJ2-5
clone_size: NA
v_call: TRBV18
d_call: NA

cdr3_aa: CDTSQAEGETQYF
cdr3_nt: TGTGACACCAGTCAAGCGGAGGGGGAGACCCAGTACTTC
j_call: TRBJ2-5
clone_size: NA
v_call: TRBV15
d_call: NA

cdr3_aa: CATRSGQRNTGEPFF
cdr3_nt: TGTGCCACCAGATCGGGACAAAGAAACACCGGTGAGCCGTTTTTT
j_call: TRBJ2-2
clone_size: NA
v_call: TRBV15
d_call: NA

cdr3_aa: CASSSAGEHQPQHF
cdr3_nt: TGTGCCAGCAGCAGTGCGGGGGAACATCAGCCCCAGCATTTT
j_call: TRBJ1-5
clone_size: medium-sized
v_call: TRBV27
d_call: NA

cdr3_aa: CSARDWALGGNYQPQHF
cdr3_nt: TGCAGTGCTAGAGATTGGGCGCTCGGAGGGAACTATCAGCCCCAGCATTTT
j_call: TRBJ1-5
clone_size: many
v_call: TRBV20-1
d_call: NA

cdr3_aa: CASSADRHEQYF
cdr3_nt: TGTGCCAGCAGCGCCGACAGGCACGAGCAGTACTTC
j_call: TRBJ2-7
clone_size: NA
v_call: TRBV7-6
d_call: NA

cdr3_aa: CASSATLADYNEQFF
cdr3_nt: TGTGCCAGCAGCGCCACGTTAGCGGACTACAATGAGCAGTTCTTC
j_call: TRBJ2-1
clone_size: NA
v_call: TRBV6-9
d_call: NA

cdr3_aa: CAITPTTGRTGNTIYF
cdr3_nt: TGTGCCATTACCCCGACCACGGGACGCACTGGAAACACCATATATTTT
j_call: TRBJ1-3
clone_size: many
v_call: TRBV10-3
d_call: NA

cdr3_aa: CASSFSETDTQYF
cdr3_nt: TGTGCCAGCAGCTTCTCAGAAACAGATACGCAGTATTTT
j_call: TRBJ2-3
clone_size: NA
v_call: TRBV7-8
d_call: NA

cdr3_aa: CASSPGPNQPQHF
cdr3_nt: TGTGCCAGCAGCCCGGGGCCGAATCAGCCCCAGCATTTT
j_call: TRBJ1-5
clone_size: many
v_call: TRBV6-4
d_call: NA

cdr3_aa: CASSYPGQGLTDTQYF
cdr3_nt: TGTGCCAGCAGTTATCCGGGGCAGGGGCTCACAGATACGCAGTATTTT
j_call: TRBJ2-3
clone_size: few
v_call: TRBV6-2/TRBV6-3
d_call: NA

cdr3_aa: CASSVDTLYGYTF
cdr3_nt: TGTGCCAGCAGCGTAGACACCCTCTATGGCTACACCTTC
j_call: TRBJ1-2
clone_size: NA
v_call: TRBV7-2
d_call: NA

cdr3_aa: CTTGGGEDTQYF
cdr3_nt: TGCACCACGGGAGGGGGTGAAGATACGCAGTATTTT
j_call: TRBJ2-3
clone_size: medium-sized
v_call: TRBV20-1
d_call: TRBD2

cdr3_aa: CASSPQTHTEAFF
cdr3_nt: TGTGCCAGCAGCCCCCAGACTCACACTGAAGCTTTCTTT
j_call: TRBJ1-1
clone_size: many
v_call: TRBV14
d_call: NA

cdr3_aa: CASSLGGGRGDSPLHF
cdr3_nt: TGTGCCAGCAGCTTAGGAGGTGGCAGGGGAGATTCACCCCTCCACTTT
j_call: TRBJ1-6
clone_size: NA
v_call: TRBV11-2
d_call: NA

cdr3_aa: CSAIQPDDGSYEQFF
cdr3_nt: TGCAGTGCCATCCAACCCGACGACGGATCCTACGAGCAGTTCTTC
j_call: TRBJ2-1
clone_size: NA
v_call: TRBV20-1
d_call: NA

cdr3_aa: CASTSESSYNEQFF
cdr3_nt: TGTGCCAGCACTTCAGAGTCTTCCTACAATGAGCAGTTCTTC
j_call: TRBJ2-1
clone_size: NA
v_call: TRBV6-1
d_call: NA